This T cell receptor beta chain was documented in a study of CD8 T cells in ankylosing spondylitis. The CDR3 length is 15 residues. Per germline, CDR1 SSHAT and CDR2 FNYEAQ (reference sequence). Findings and limits, study-wide: Reactive arthritis synovial fluid and blood previously showed some of these motif variants. Seemingly distinctive of ankylosing spondylitis blood was a TCR beta motif formed by eight highly homologous variants.

This clonotype was observed at least ten times. Its cognate antigen is unknown. The junction departs from germline at one end; a sequencing error may be responsible. Quantitative 5'-RACE with molecular barcodes generated TCR beta libraries. TCRdb independently ran MiXCR on the 5' RACE reads; one entry per CDR3 protein. The profile shows about 130,000 distinct CDR3 sequences, around 7.9% of them singletons. V is TRBV7-7 and J is TRBJ2-5, with D possibly being TRBD1 (5 bases). Sequencing was carried out using blood, either unsorted or a sorted T cell fraction (not recorded which). This TCR was recovered from a female donor with ankylosing spondylitis or in good health (not recorded which). CDR3 coding DNA: TGTGCTAGCAGCTTAGGGGTCAAGGCCCAAGAGACCCAGTACTTC. Its protein product is CASSLGVKAQETQYF.